The 21 T cell receptor beta chains below were found in one sample sequenced in a study of immune cell composition in non-small cell lung cancer. Here immunoSEQ multiplex PCR was the method, and the copy in TCRdb shows in-frame clones only, minus some. The table has roughly 15,000 clones, approximately 81% seen once. The sequencing sample was made of lung tumor tissue. These receptors all stem from a human donor with non-small cell lung cancer.

This clone showed up just a few times. Other DNA sequences within the sample encode an identical CDR3. J is TRBJ1-2 and V is TRBV2, with D uncertain. The V end lost 8 bases, the J end lost 2 bases, and 9 bases lay between the germline ends. CDR3 length: 12 residues. CDR1 is SNHLY, CDR2 FYNNEI, per germline. The CDR3 region is CASRGANYGYTF. The CDR3 DNA reads as TGTGCCAGCCGCGGCGCGAACTATGGCTACACCTTC.

This clone was found once. This chain links TRBV7-9 with TRBJ2-2; 11 bases match TRBD2. CDR3 length: 17 amino acids. V was pared by 5 bases and J by 5 bases, with 10 bases of the junction left unmatched. Per germline, CDR1 SEHNR and CDR2 FQNEAQ (reference sequence). The CDR3 sequence is CASSHLGGTSGTGELFF. The CDR3 DNA follows: TGTGCCAGCAGCCACCTAGGCGGGACTAGCGGTACCGGGGAGCTGTTTTTT.

This chain connects TRBV18 to TRBJ2-1; the D is unclear. The germline gives CDR1 KGHSH, CDR2 LQKENI. V was shortened by 4 bases and J by 8 bases, with 12 bases between the two germline ends. The CDR3 has 13 residues. CDR3 loop: CASSLVLVDEQFF. In DNA form, the CDR3 reads TGTGCCAGCTCACTTGTGTTGGTGGATGAGCAGTTCTTC.

V is TRBV6-1 and J is TRBJ2-3; 7 bases match TRBD2. The CDR3 has 14 amino acids. Germline loops: CDR1 MNHNS, CDR2 SASEGT. V lost 7 bases to trimming and J lost 2 bases; unmatched junction nucleotides: 6. The DNA for the CDR3 is TGTGCCAGCAAAGCGGGATCCAACACAGATACGCAGTATTTT. Translation gives CASKAGSNTDTQYF.

The chain combines TRBV7-9 with TRBJ2-1, with 7 bases fitting TRBD2. Germline loops: CDR1 SEHNR, CDR2 FQNEAQ (reference sequence). This CDR3 has 13 residues. Trimming removed 2 bases from V and 6 bases from J; junction bases left unmatched: 1. As DNA, the CDR3 is TGTGCCAGCAGCTTATCTAGCGGCAATGAGCAGTTCTTC. Translation gives CASSLSSGNEQFF.

The chain recombines TRBV28 with TRBJ2-3; the match to TRBD2 covers 7 bases. The CDR3 spans 18 residues. Germline loops: CDR1 MDHEN, CDR2 SYDVKM. V dropped 3 bases and J dropped 2; count of bases not matched to a gene: 14. CDR3 residues: CASSFIGGSWGDTDTQYF. DNA of the CDR3: TGTGCCAGCAGTTTTATTGGCGGGAGTTGGGGTGACACAGATACGCAGTATTTT.

The rearrangement links TRBV19 to TRBJ1-2, with a possible D match to TRBD1 (5 bases). V lost 7 bases to trimming and J lost 0 bases, with 15 bases between them. Germline V CDR1 and CDR2: LNHDA, SQIVND (reference sequence). This CDR3 has 15 amino acids. The CDR3: CASTTWDGANYGYTF. CDR3 in DNA: TGTGCCAGTACCACATGGGACGGAGCTAACTATGGCTACACCTTC.

This clone was counted once. The J gene is TRBJ2-3, the V gene TRBV7-9; 8 nucleotides agree with TRBD2. The ends lost 0 bases at V and 5 bases at J; junction bases unmatched: 4. The CDR3 spans 15 residues. Germline-derived CDR1 and CDR2 are SEHNR and FQNEAQ (reference sequence). The CDR3 sequence is CASSLASGKIDTQYF. CDR3 nucleotides: TGTGCCAGCAGCTTAGCTAGCGGGAAGATAGATACGCAGTATTTT. The entire variable domain, with the rest obtained from reference TRBV7-9 and TRBJ2-3, is as follows: DTGVSQNPRHKITKRGQNVTFRCDPISEHNRLYWYRQTLGQGPEFLTYFQNEAQLEKSRLLSDRFSAERPKGSFSTLEIQRTEQGDSAMYLCASSLASGKIDTQYFGPGTRLTVL.

The chain is built from TRBV7-3 and TRBJ1-2; D perhaps matches TRBD1 (6 bases). The CDR3 spans 15 residues. Trimming took 2 bases from V and 4 from J, leaving 14 bases between them. Germline CDR1 is SGHTA and CDR2 is FQGTGA. CDR3 loop: CASSLAGAGSYGYTF. In nucleotides, the CDR3 is TGTGCCAGCAGCTTAGCAGGGGCAGGAAGCTATGGCTACACCTTC. The variable domain in full, completed from reference TRBV7-3 and TRBJ1-2, reads GAGVSQTPSNKVTEKGKYVELRCDPISGHTALYWYRQSLGQGPEFLIYFQGTGAADDSGLPNDRFFAVRPEGSVSTLKIQRTERGDSAVYLCASSLAGAGSYGYTFGSGTRLTVV.

The rearrangement links TRBV25-1 to TRBJ1-2, with 7 bases that match TRBD1. This CDR3 contains 12 residues. CDR1 MGHDK and CDR2 SYGVNS come from the germline V gene. V lost 3 bases, J lost 5 bases, and 0 bases stayed unmatched. The CDR3 is CASSDRGYGYTF. The CDR3 nucleotides are TGTGCCAGCAGTGACAGGGGGTATGGCTACACCTTC.

The rearrangement links TRBV7-8 to TRBJ2-1; 12 bases match TRBD2. CDR3 length: 16 residues. Per germline, CDR1 SGHVS and CDR2 FQNEAQ. V shed 2 bases and J 8 bases; nucleotides not matched to a gene: 7. The CDR3 nucleotides read TGTGCCAGCAGCTTATATGGACTAGCGGGAAGGCATGAGCAGTTCTTC. This gives the protein CASSLYGLAGRHEQFF.

The rearrangement joins TRBV27 to TRBJ2-1; 9 positions agree with TRBD1. The CDR3 contains 17 residues. CDR1 is MNHEY and CDR2 is SMNVEV in the germline V gene (reference sequence). Losses at the gene ends were 10 bases for V and 9 bases for J; bases not matched to a gene: 22. The CDR3 reads CATSPLWRDRVGSEQFF. The CDR3 DNA sequence: TGTGCCACCTCCCCCCTGTGGAGGGACAGGGTTGGCAGTGAGCAGTTCTTC.

This chain joins TRBV27 and TRBJ2-1; TRBD2 matches 8 bases. With V trimmed by 5 bases and J by 2 bases, 8 bases remained unmatched. CDR1 is MNHEY, CDR2 SMNVEV, per germline (reference sequence). The CDR3 contains 16 residues. The CDR3: CASSPLIAGTYNEQFF. CDR3 DNA sequence: TGTGCCAGCAGTCCTCTGATAGCGGGGACCTACAATGAGCAGTTCTTC.

V gene TRBV2 combines with J gene TRBJ2-7; TRBD1 is a possible D gene (5 bases). This CDR3 has 14 residues. Germline lookup yields CDR1 SNHLY and CDR2 FYNNEI. V shed 7 bases and J shed 4 bases, with 17 bases lying between them. CDR3 sequence reads: CASTSSGKWYEQYF. The CDR3 DNA is TGTGCCAGCACGAGCTCAGGGAAATGGTACGAGCAGTACTTC.

The CDR3 DNA follows: TGTGCCAGCAGTGAAGGATTGAGGACTGCTTACAATGAGCAGTTCTTC. Amino acids: CASSEGLRTAYNEQFF. The chain uses TRBV6-1 and TRBJ2-1, with a weak D call TRBD2 (5 bases). The CDR3 has 16 residues. Trimming cost V 1 base and J 4 bases, with 14 bases left between them. The germline gives CDR1 MNHNS, CDR2 SASEGT.

This clone was seen only once. J is TRBJ1-2 and V is TRBV11-3, with 7 positions matching TRBD1. After removal of 1 base from V and 4 bases from J, the junction contained 6 bases not matched to a gene. The CDR3 extends over 15 amino acids. The germline V gene encodes CDR1 SGHNT and CDR2 YENEEA. CDR3 nucleotide sequence: TGTGCCAGCAGCTTAGGCGGGACAGTGCGCTATGGCTACACCTTC. As protein: CASSLGGTVRYGYTF.

V gene TRBV6-1 combines with J gene TRBJ2-5; D gene unclear. The germline CDR1 and CDR2 sequences are MNHNS and SASEGT. V was pared by 5 bases and J by 3 bases, with 10 bases between. This CDR3 comprises 13 residues. As DNA, the CDR3 is TGTGCCAGCAGTTATGACCTGGAAGAGACCCAGTACTTC. As protein: CASSYDLEETQYF.

By proportion, this clone is medium-sized. The rearrangement uses TRBV28 and TRBJ2-7; TRBD2 matches at 12 bases. CDR3 length: 18 amino acids. V was pared by 4 bases and J by 1 base, with 11 bases of the junction left unmatched. Germline V gene data show CDR1 as MDHEN and CDR2 as SYDVKM. CDR3 DNA: TGTGCCAGCAGTTCCCTAGTCCCAACTAGCGGGGGGTCCTACGAGCAGTACTTC. Amino acid sequence: CASSSLVPTSGGSYEQYF.

This chain uses TRBV7-9 with TRBJ2-5; D possibly corresponds to TRBD1 (5 bases). The DNA end is a closer match to TRBJ2-7, so the J assignment may be wrong. Looked up from germline, CDR1 is SEHNR and CDR2 is FQNEAQ (reference sequence). This CDR3 is built from 15 residues. CDR3 amino acids: CASSLDAGIPYEQYF. CDR3 nucleotides: TGTGCCAGCAGCTTGGACGCAGGGATCCCCTACGAGCAGTACTTC.

The V call is TRBV9, the J call TRBJ2-5; perhaps D is TRBD1 or TRBD2 (5 bases each). Germline-derived CDR1 and CDR2 are SGDLS and YYNGEE. Trimming pared 0 bases from V and 5 bases from J, leaving 14 bases between. The CDR3 covers 15 residues. CDR3 residues: CASSVAGDGLETQYF. The CDR3 region has the DNA TGTGCCAGCAGCGTAGCTGGGGACGGACTTGAGACCCAGTACTTC.

The chain uses TRBV19 and TRBJ2-7, with 11 bases lining up with TRBD2. Germline values: CDR1 LNHDA, CDR2 SQIVND (reference sequence). Trimming at V came to 5 bases and at J to 4 bases, leaving 4 bases not matched to a gene. The CDR3 consists of 14 residues. The CDR3 reads CASSELAGDYEQYF. The CDR3 DNA is TGTGCCAGTAGTGAACTAGCGGGAGATTACGAGCAGTACTTC.